These 18 T cell receptor beta chains originate from one sample sequenced in a study of blood T cells in healthy people across ages. PCR was performed a second time for roughly 7 to 11 cycles using a sample-barcoded 5' primer and a J-beta primer mix. TCRdb fed the 5' RACE reads into MiXCR, producing one record per CDR3 protein. The sample has about 1.6 million distinct CDR3 sequences, almost 35% seen once. Sequences were obtained from blood. Receptor source: a woman in her 30s in good health.

The genes are TRBV20-1 and TRBJ2-2; D might be TRBD2 (5 bases). Trimming removed 5 bases at V and 8 bases at J, with 12 bases between. Germline V gene data show CDR1 as DFQATT and CDR2 as SNEGSKA (reference sequence). The CDR3 totals 12 residues. CDR3 sequence reads: CSASTSSGELFF. CDR3 in DNA: TGCAGTGCTTCCACTAGTTCTGGGGAGCTGTTTTTT.

This clonotype was counted only a few times. The chain joins TRBV9 to TRBJ2-3; D is possibly TRBD2 (5 bases). V gave up 6 bases and J gave up 2 bases, with 13 bases separating them. The CDR3 runs to 14 residues. Looked up from germline, CDR1 is SGDLS and CDR2 is YYNGEE. The CDR3 protein is CASNGGLNTDTQYF. CDR3 bases: TGTGCCAGCAACGGCGGGCTTAACACAGATACGCAGTATTTT.

The gene calls are TRBV29-1 and TRBJ1-5; TRBD1 aligns across 8 bases. V dropped 4 bases and J dropped 7; count of bases not matched to a gene: 6. This CDR3 contains 13 residues. Germline loops: CDR1 SQVTM, CDR2 ANQGSEA. The CDR3 nucleotides read TGCAGCGTTGGGCAGGGGGCAGCCCAGCCCCAGCATTTT. Amino acids: CSVGQGAAQPQHF.

This clonotype was detected only a few times. This chain uses TRBV6-5 with TRBJ2-3, with 10 bases aligning to TRBD2. The CDR3 spans 15 residues. The V segment lost 6 bases and the J segment 6 bases; nucleotides outside the gene matches: 9. Germline V lookup: CDR1 MNHEY, CDR2 SVGAGI. This chain's CDR3 is CASSRQAGGPDTQYF. CDR3 in DNA: TGTGCCAGCAGCCGACAAGCGGGAGGGCCGGATACGCAGTATTTT.

In DNA form, the CDR3 reads TGCAGTGCGCCTCACACCGGGGAGACCCAGTACTTC. Protein: CSAPHTGETQYF. The chain has TRBV20-1 and TRBJ2-5; D not resolved. Trimming stripped 6 bases from V and 5 bases from J, with 13 bases between. The CDR3 consists of 12 residues. Germline CDR1 is DFQATT and CDR2 is SNEGSKA (reference sequence).

This clonotype appeared a few times. The V gene is TRBV21-1, the J gene TRBJ1-2; the table names TRBD1, a call not compared with the DNA. TRBV21-1 is reported as a pseudogene. The CDR3 spans 18 residues. This CDR3 reads CASSKEREQGRRVYGYTF. The CDR3 DNA sequence: TGTGCCAGCAGCAAAGAGCGGGAACAGGGGCGTCGGGTCTATGGCTACACCTTC.

This clonotype occurred a few times. This chain links TRBV20-1 with TRBJ2-2, with 11 positions matching TRBD2. CDR3 length equals 15 residues. Trimming cost V 6 bases and J 4 bases; bases outside gene matches: 7. Germline V gene data show CDR1 as DFQATT and CDR2 as SNEGSKA (reference sequence). The CDR3 DNA reads as TGCAGTGCGAGACTAGCGGGAATTGGCACCGGGGAGCTGTTTTTT. This translates into CSARLAGIGTGELFF.

V gene TRBV7-2 combines with J gene TRBJ2-5, with no clear D. Deletions cut 3 bases from V and 0 bases from J, with 17 bases between. CDR1 is SGHTA, CDR2 FQGNSA, per germline. This CDR3 is 17 amino acids long. CDR3 protein: CASSFLPWTEYQETQYF. The CDR3 bases are TGTGCCAGCAGCTTCCTGCCCTGGACCGAGTACCAAGAGACCCAGTACTTC.

This clonotype was observed a handful of times. The V gene is TRBV3-1, the J gene TRBJ2-7; 8 bases fit TRBD1. Trimming took 5 bases from V and 6 from J; bases not matched to a gene: 9. This CDR3 contains 14 residues. The V gene's germline CDR1 is LGHDT and CDR2 YNNKEL (reference sequence). This CDR3 reads CASSFTSDRAEQYF. The DNA for the CDR3 is TGTGCCAGCAGCTTCACCTCGGACAGGGCCGAGCAGTACTTC.

V is TRBV3-1 and J is TRBJ2-5, with unresolved D. Trimming cost V 4 bases and J 1 base, with 16 bases left between them. The CDR3 covers 16 residues. The germline V gene has CDR1 LGHDT and CDR2 YNNKEL (reference sequence). CDR3: CASSPPGRQPQETQYF. The CDR3, as DNA: TGTGCCAGCAGCCCACCGGGTCGGCAGCCCCAAGAGACCCAGTACTTC.

The table lists this clonotype with a few counts. At one end, the junction sequence differs from germline, possibly due to a read error. The J gene is TRBJ2-7, the V gene TRBV7-8; the match to TRBD2 covers 15 bases. The CDR3 has 17 amino acids. Germline loops: CDR1 SGHVS, CDR2 FQNEAQ. The CDR3: CANSAGLAGGLSYEQYF. The CDR3 nucleotides read TGTGCCAACAGCGCCGGACTAGCGGGAGGGCTTTCCTACGAGCAGTACTTC.

This clonotype was recorded a few times. The chain joins TRBV29-1 to TRBJ1-1; D not certain. The ends were cut back, 5 bases at V and 3 bases at J, with 13 bases in the middle. The germline V gene has CDR1 SQVTM and CDR2 ANQGSEA. The CDR3 is made up of 13 amino acids. CDR3 residues: CSVRGRADTEAFF. CDR3 DNA: TGCAGCGTTCGAGGGAGGGCAGACACTGAAGCTTTCTTT.

V usage is TRBV10-1 and J usage is TRBJ1-1; no definite D call. Per the germline V gene, CDR1 is WNHNN and CDR2 is SYGVQD (reference sequence). Trimming removed 2 bases at V and 1 base at J, with 5 bases between. This CDR3 is 13 amino acids long. CDR3 sequence: CASSEKRNTEAFF. CDR3 bases: TGCGCCAGCAGTGAGAAGCGGAACACTGAAGCTTTCTTT.

This clonotype has a handful of counts. The chain uses TRBV20-1 and TRBJ2-1, with 10 positions matching TRBD2. Germline values: CDR1 DFQATT, CDR2 SNEGSKA (reference sequence). The CDR3 is 20 amino acids. V lost 0 bases to trimming and J lost 1 base; unmatched junction nucleotides: 15. The CDR3 bases are TGCAGTGCTAGAGATTTTGAAACTAGCGGGACGAGGGAGTCCTACAATGAGCAGTTCTTC. As protein: CSARDFETSGTRESYNEQFF.

The genes are TRBV12-3 or TRBV12-4 and TRBJ1-4; 9 nucleotides line up with TRBD1. This CDR3 has 15 amino acids. V shed 6 bases and J 6 bases; nucleotides not matched to a gene: 8. The CDR3 protein is CASSLRQGGDEKLFF. The CDR3 nucleotides read TGTGCCAGCAGCCTACGACAGGGGGGGGATGAAAAACTGTTTTTT.

The rearrangement joins TRBV4-1 to TRBJ2-1, with D possibly TRBD2 on 5 matching bases. V was trimmed by 3 bases and J by 7 bases, leaving 10 bases between them. This CDR3 comprises 13 residues. The germline V gene has CDR1 MGHRA and CDR2 YSYEKL. CDR3 amino acids: CASSHPPGNEQFF. CDR3 bases: TGCGCCAGCAGCCACCCCCCGGGAAATGAGCAGTTCTTC.

Turning to this clonotype: An end of the junction does not agree with germline; a read error may underlie this. J is TRBJ2-7 and V is TRBV6-4, with 7 positions matching TRBD1. The CDR3 sequence is 16 residues long. From germline, CDR1 is MRHNA and CDR2 SNTAGT. The DNA of the CDR3 is TGTGCCAGCAGTGACCTAATGGGACAGAGCTCCCACGAGCAGTACTTC. As protein: CASSDLMGQSSHEQYF.

This clonotype was counted only a few times. The V and J genes are TRBV9 and TRBJ2-5; 11 nucleotides agree with TRBD2. Germline CDR1 and CDR2: SGDLS and YYNGEE. The J segment lost 2 bases and the V segment lost 4 bases, leaving 13 bases of the junction unmatched. The CDR3 has 18 amino acids. CDR3 bases: TGTGCCAGCAGCCCCGAGGGACTAGCGGTCGATCGACAAGAGACCCAGTACTTC. Protein: CASSPEGLAVDRQETQYF.